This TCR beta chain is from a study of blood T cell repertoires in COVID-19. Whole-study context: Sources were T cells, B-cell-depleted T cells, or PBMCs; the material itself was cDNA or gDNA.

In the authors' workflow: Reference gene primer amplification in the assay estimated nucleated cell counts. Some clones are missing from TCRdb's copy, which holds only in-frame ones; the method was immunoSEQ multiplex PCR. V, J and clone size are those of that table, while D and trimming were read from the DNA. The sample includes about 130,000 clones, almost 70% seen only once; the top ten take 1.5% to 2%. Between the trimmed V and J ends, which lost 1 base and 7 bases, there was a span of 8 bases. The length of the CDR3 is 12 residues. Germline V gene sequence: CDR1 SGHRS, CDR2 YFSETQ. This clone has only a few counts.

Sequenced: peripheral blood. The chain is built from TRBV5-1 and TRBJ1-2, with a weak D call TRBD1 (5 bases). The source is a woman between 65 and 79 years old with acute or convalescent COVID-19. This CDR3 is CASSLRGTGYTF. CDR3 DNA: TGCGCCAGCAGCTTGAGGGGTACTGGCTACACCTTC.